This TCR beta chain was recovered during a study of T cells in Graves' hyperthyroidism and ophthalmopathy. J lost 0 bases, V lost 6 bases, and 1 base had no gene match. The CDR3 has 14 amino acids. Germline lookup yields CDR1 MDHEN and CDR2 SYDVKM. TCR beta CDR3 region amplification was performed from RNA transcripts. The HTBI set primed first-round TCR CDR3 RT-PCR. TCRdb reprocessed the multiplex PCR reads via MiXCR and lists one record per CDR3 protein. The sample gives 250,000 to 300,000 distinct CDR3 sequences, roughly a fifth of which show up once; less than 40% is in the top ten. The gene calls are TRBV28 and TRBJ1-5; 8 bases fit TRBD1. Material for sequencing was blood. The clonotype originates from a middle-aged man with Graves' ophthalmopathy. The CDR3 here is CASRTGVSNQPQHF. CDR3 coding DNA: TGTGCCAGCAGGACAGGGGTTAGCAATCAGCCCCAGCATTTT.